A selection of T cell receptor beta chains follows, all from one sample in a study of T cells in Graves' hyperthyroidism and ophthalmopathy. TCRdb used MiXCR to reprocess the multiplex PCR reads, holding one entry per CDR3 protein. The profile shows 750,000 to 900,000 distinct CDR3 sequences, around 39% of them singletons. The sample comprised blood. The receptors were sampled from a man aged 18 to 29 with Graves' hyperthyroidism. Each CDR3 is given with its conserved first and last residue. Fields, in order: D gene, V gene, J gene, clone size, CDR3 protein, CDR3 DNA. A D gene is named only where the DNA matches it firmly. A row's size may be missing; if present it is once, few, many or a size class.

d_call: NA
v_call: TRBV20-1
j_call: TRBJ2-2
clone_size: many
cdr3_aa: CSASPNGGELFF
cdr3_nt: TGCAGTGCTAGTCCCAATGGGGGGGAGCTGTTTTTT

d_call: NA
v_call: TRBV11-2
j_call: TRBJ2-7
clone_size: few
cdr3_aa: CASSFTSRNEQYF
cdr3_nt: TGTGCCAGCAGCTTTACTAGTCGCAACGAGCAGTACTTC

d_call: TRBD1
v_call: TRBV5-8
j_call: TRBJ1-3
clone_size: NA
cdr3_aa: CASSQYSGGSGNTIYF
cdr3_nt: TGTGCCAGCAGCCAATATTCAGGGGGCTCTGGAAACACCATATATTTT

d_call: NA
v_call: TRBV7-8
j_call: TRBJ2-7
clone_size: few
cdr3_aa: CASSLTSSRYEQYF
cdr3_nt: TGTGCCAGCAGCTTAACGTCCAGCAGGTACGAGCAGTACTTC

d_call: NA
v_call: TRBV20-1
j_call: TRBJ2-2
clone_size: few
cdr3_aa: CSAWDVWTGELFF
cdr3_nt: TGCAGTGCGTGGGATGTATGGACCGGGGAGCTGTTTTTT

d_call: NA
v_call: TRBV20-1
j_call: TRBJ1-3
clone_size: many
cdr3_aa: CSARGTDSGNTIYF
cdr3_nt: TGCAGTGCTAGGGGGACGGACTCTGGAAACACCATATATTTT

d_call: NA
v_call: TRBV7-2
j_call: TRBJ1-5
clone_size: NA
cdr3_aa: CASSLSGGGEGGQPQHF
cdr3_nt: TGTGCCAGCAGCTTAAGTGGAGGGGGTGAGGGTGGGCAGCCCCAGCATTTT

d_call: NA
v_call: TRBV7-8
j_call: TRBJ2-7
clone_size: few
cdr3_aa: CASSFPNDNEQYF
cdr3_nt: TGTGCCAGCAGCTTCCCTAACGATAACGAGCAGTACTTC

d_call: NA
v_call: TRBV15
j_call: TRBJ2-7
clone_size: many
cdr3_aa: CATSRAGSLHEQYF
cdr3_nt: TGTGCCACCAGCAGAGCAGGGTCCCTCCACGAGCAGTACTTC

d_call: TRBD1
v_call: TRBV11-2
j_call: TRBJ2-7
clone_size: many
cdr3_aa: CASSLDRGNSYEQYF
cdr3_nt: TGTGCCAGCAGCTTAGACAGGGGGAACTCCTACGAGCAGTACTTC

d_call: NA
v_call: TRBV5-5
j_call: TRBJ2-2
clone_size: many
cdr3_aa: CASSIRDGLFF
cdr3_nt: TGTGCCAGCAGCATCAGAGACGGGCTGTTTTTT

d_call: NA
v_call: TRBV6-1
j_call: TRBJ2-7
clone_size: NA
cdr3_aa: CASIRLGSYEQYF
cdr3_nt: TGTGCCAGCATTCGACTGGGATCCTACGAGCAGTACTTC

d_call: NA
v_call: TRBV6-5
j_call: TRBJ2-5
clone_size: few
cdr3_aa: CASSYQAVQETQYF
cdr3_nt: TGTGCCAGCAGTTACCAGGCAGTTCAAGAGACCCAGTACTTC

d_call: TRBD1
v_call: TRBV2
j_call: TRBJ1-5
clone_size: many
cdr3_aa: CASNRGEDQPQHF
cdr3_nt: TGTGCCAGCAACAGGGGTGAGGATCAGCCCCAGCATTTT

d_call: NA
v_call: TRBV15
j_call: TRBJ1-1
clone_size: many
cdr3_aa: CATSWEGQNTEAFF
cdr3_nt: TGTGCCACCAGCTGGGAGGGGCAAAACACTGAAGCTTTCTTT

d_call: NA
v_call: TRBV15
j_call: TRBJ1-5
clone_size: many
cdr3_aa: CATGLGGYSNQPQHF
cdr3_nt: TGTGCCACCGGACTCGGGGGTTATAGCAATCAGCCCCAGCATTTT

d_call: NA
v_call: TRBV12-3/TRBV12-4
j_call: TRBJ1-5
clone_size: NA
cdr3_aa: CASSLGMGGRPQHF
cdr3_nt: TGTGCCAGCAGTTTAGGAATGGGAGGAAGGCCCCAGCATTTT

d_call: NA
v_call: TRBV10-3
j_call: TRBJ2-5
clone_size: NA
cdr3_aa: CAISEQGHF
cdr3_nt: TGTGCCATCAGTGAACAGGGTCACTTC

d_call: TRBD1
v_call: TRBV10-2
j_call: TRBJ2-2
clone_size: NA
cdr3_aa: CASERQGGAGELFF
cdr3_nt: TGTGCCAGCGAGAGACAGGGGGGGGCCGGGGAGCTGTTTTTT

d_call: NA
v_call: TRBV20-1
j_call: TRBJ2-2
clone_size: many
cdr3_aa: CSALAGDTGELFF
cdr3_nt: TGCAGCGCACTGGCAGGGGACACCGGGGAGCTGTTTTTT

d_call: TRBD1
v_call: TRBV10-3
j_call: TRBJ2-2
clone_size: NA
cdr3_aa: CASDLTGTGPTTGELFF
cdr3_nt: TGTGCCAGCGATCTTACCGGGACAGGGCCCACCACCGGGGAGCTGTTTTTT

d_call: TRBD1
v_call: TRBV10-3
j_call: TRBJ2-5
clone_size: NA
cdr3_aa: CAISESGTGWGETQYF
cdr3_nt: TGTGCCATCAGTGAGTCCGGGACAGGATGGGGGGAGACCCAGTACTTC

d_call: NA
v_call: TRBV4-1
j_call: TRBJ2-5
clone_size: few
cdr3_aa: CASSLSAQQETQYF
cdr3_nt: TGCGCCAGCAGCCTCTCCGCGCAGCAAGAGACCCAGTACTTC

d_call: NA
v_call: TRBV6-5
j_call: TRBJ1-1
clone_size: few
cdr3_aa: CASPSQKGDAEAFF
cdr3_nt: TGTGCCAGCCCGTCGCAGAAGGGGGACGCTGAAGCTTTCTTT

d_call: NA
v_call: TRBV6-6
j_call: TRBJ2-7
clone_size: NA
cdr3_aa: CASRSLHRGYEQNF
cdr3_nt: TGTGCCAGCAGATCCCTACATAGAGGCTACGAGCAGAACTTC

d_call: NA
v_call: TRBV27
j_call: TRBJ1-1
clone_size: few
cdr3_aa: CASSTKGPNTEAFF
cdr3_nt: TGTGCCAGCAGCACCAAGGGACCGAACACTGAAGCTTTCTTT

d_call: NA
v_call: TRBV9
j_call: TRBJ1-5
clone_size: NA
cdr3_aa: CASSLTGFSNQPQHF
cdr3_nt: TGTGCCAGCAGCCTAACAGGGTTCAGCAATCAGCCCCAGCATTTT

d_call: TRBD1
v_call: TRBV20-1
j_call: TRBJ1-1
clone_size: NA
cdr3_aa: CSARVTGDTEAFF
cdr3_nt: TGCAGTGCTAGGGTCACAGGGGACACTGAAGCTTTCTTT

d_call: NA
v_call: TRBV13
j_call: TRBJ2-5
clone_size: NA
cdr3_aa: CASSPPWGETQYF
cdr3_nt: TGTGCCAGCAGCCCCCCCTGGGGAGAGACCCAGTACTTC

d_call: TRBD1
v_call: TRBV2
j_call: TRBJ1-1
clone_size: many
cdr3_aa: CASRDWDRLNTEAFF
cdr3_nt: TGTGCCAGCAGGGATTGGGACAGACTTAACACTGAAGCTTTCTTT

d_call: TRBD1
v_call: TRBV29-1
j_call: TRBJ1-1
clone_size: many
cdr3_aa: CSATGQAGAFF
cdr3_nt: TGCAGCGCAACCGGACAGGCTGGAGCTTTCTTT

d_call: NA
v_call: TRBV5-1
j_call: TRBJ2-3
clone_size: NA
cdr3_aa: CASSLAAHTQYF
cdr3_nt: TGCGCCAGCAGCTTGGCCGCCCATACGCAGTATTTT

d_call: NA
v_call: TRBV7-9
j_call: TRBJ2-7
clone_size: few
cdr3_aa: CASSFQGLNEQYF
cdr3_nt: TGTGCCAGCAGCTTTCAGGGGTTAAACGAGCAGTACTTC

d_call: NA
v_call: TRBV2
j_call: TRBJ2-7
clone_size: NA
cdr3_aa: CASQPGAGDEQYF
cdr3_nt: TGTGCCAGCCAACCGGGGGCGGGCGACGAGCAGTACTTC

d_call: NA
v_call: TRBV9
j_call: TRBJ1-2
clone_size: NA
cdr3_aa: CASSQEWGGGYTF
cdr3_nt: TGTGCCAGCAGCCAAGAATGGGGGGGGGGCTACACCTTC

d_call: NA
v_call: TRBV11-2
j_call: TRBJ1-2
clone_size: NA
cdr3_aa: CASSLLGGGYYGYTF
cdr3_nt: TGTGCCAGCAGCTTATTGGGTGGAGGGTACTATGGCTACACCTTC

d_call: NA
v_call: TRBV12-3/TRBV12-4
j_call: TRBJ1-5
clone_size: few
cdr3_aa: CASSLALVQPQHF
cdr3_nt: TGTGCCAGCAGTTTAGCGCTCGTTCAGCCCCAGCATTTT

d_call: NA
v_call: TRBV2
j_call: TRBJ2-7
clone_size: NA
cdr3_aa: CASSENNHEQYF
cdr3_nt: TGTGCCAGCAGTGAAAACAACCACGAGCAGTACTTC

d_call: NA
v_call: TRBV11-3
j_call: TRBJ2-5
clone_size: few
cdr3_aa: CASSLDVGVGTQYF
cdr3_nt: TGTGCCAGCAGCTTAGATGTCGGGGTGGGGACCCAGTACTTC

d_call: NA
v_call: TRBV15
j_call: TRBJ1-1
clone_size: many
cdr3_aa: CATSRDPHKEAFF
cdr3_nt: TGTGCCACCAGCAGAGATCCCCATAAAGAGGCTTTCTTT